These 12 T cell receptor beta chains came from one sample sequenced in a study of T cell repertoires in cytomegalovirus infection (dated by TCRdb to between 2018 and 2021). Sequenced using an Illumina HiSeq 1500. TCRdb reanalyzed the raw reads on its own, using fastp at Q25 for trimming and MiXCR for clone calling, and kept in-frame beta chains. Every entry covers one CDR3 protein and lists the most common genes and DNA from its rows. The sample yields roughly 310,000 distinct CDR3 sequences; 15% to 20% were counted once. The ten largest clones capture more than 10% of the sample. Sequencing was performed on PBMCs. The receptor source for this set is a human donor in good health (CMV status not recorded). Some clones in this sample may be carry-over from other donors' samples.

This clonotype has more than one count but fewer than ten. This chain joins TRBV20-1 and TRBJ2-1, with D perhaps matching TRBD2 (5 bases). V lost 3 bases, J lost 6 bases, and 12 bases lay in between. Germline CDR1 DFQATT, CDR2 SNEGSKA (reference sequence). The CDR3 spans 13 residues. CDR3 loop: CSASDYRRNEQFF. The CDR3 nucleotides read TGCAGTGCTAGTGACTATCGGCGCAATGAGCAGTTCTTC.

This chain joins TRBV5-1 and TRBJ2-5, with TRBD2 as a possible D gene (5 bases). The CDR3 loop spans 15 amino acids. Trimming stripped 4 bases from V and 5 bases from J, with 18 bases between. Germline CDR1 SGHRS, CDR2 YFSETQ. This CDR3 reads CASSPLGPGIETQYF. The CDR3 DNA reads TGCGCCAGCAGCCCCCTCGGCCCGGGGATCGAGACCCAGTACTTC.

This clonotype occurred many times. The rearrangement links TRBV7-2 to TRBJ2-3, with D possibly matching TRBD2 (5 bases). Trimming took off 5 bases at V and 0 bases at J, with 15 bases between the two ends. Germline CDR1 and CDR2: SGHTA and FQGNSA. The CDR3 contains 16 residues. The CDR3 bases are TGTGCCAGCAGCCGCAATCTAGCATCTAGCACAGATACGCAGTATTTT. Its protein is CASSRNLASSTDTQYF.

V is TRBV9 and J is TRBJ2-1; 9 nucleotides align to TRBD2. Germline trimming cut 1 base from V and 0 bases from J; bases unmatched to any gene: 14. Germline loops: CDR1 SGDLS, CDR2 YYNGEE. The CDR3 extends over 20 amino acids. CDR3 coding DNA: TGTGCCAGCAGCGTACCTGGAGTAGCGGGGGTCGACAGCTCCTACAATGAGCAGTTCTTC. It yields the protein CASSVPGVAGVDSSYNEQFF. Together with reference TRBV9 and TRBJ2-1, the CDR3 gives the full variable domain: DSGVTQTPKHLITATGQRVTLRCSPRSGDLSVYWYQQSLDQGLQFLIQYYNGEERAKGNILERFSAQQFPDLHSELNLSSLELGDSALYFCASSVPGVAGVDSSYNEQFFGPGTRLTVL.

This clonotype was seen a handful of times. The genes are TRBV7-2 and TRBJ2-5, with 9 bases matching TRBD1. Trimming took 4 bases from V and 4 from J; bases not matched to a gene: 4. Germline CDR1 is SGHTA and CDR2 is FQGNSA. This CDR3 comprises 14 residues. The CDR3 spells CASSSTGGLETQYF. As DNA, the CDR3 is TGTGCCAGCAGCTCCACAGGGGGCCTAGAGACCCAGTACTTC.

The rearrangement links TRBV6-1 to TRBJ1-3, with D maybe TRBD1 (5 bases). The CDR3 is made up of 16 amino acids. Per germline, CDR1 MNHNS and CDR2 SASEGT. The ends were cut back, 6 bases at V and 1 base at J, with 16 bases in the middle. The CDR3 spells CASSLQETGSGNTIYF. DNA of the CDR3: TGTGCCAGCAGCTTACAGGAAACGGGATCTGGAAACACCATATATTTT.

This clonotype was observed at least ten times. The V and J genes are TRBV28 and TRBJ2-7; 11 bases match TRBD1. This CDR3 is built from 15 residues. Germline CDR1 MDHEN, CDR2 SYDVKM. The J segment lost 1 base and the V segment lost 7 bases, leaving 6 bases of the junction unmatched. The CDR3 nucleotides are TGTGCCAGCACCACCGGGACAGGGGGATCCTACGAGCAGTACTTC. Amino acids: CASTTGTGGSYEQYF. Full variable domain (outside the CDR3, taken from reference TRBV28 and TRBJ2-7): DVKVTQSSRYLVKRTGEKVFLECVQDMDHENMFWYRQDPGLGLRLIYFSYDVKMKEKGDIPEGYSVSREKKERFSLILESASTNQTSMYLCASTTGTGGSYEQYFGPGTRLTVT.

The chain employs TRBV18 and TRBJ1-5; a weak D match, TRBD1 (5 bases). The CDR3 spans 13 residues. Germline assignment: CDR1 KGHSH and CDR2 LQKENI. The V end was cut by 6 bases, the J end by 5 bases, with 11 bases between. CDR3 DNA: TGTGCCAGCTCGCCAGGGTTGGATCAGCCCCAGCATTTT. It yields the protein CASSPGLDQPQHF.

This clonotype occurred a few times. Germline is not matched at one junction end, which may reflect a read error. The chain carries TRBV7-3 and TRBJ2-1; TRBD2 matches at 8 bases. This CDR3 has 15 residues. CDR1 and CDR2 from the germline V gene are SGHTA and FQGTGA. In nucleotides, the CDR3 is TGTGCCAGCAGCTCCGTCGCGGGAGGAGACAATGGGCAGTTCTTC. This translates into CASSSVAGGDNGQFF.

This clonotype showed up just a few times. The chain couples TRBV28 to TRBJ1-6, with D unclear. This CDR3 contains 18 residues. The germline gives CDR1 MDHEN, CDR2 SYDVKM. With 2 bases removed from V and 3 bases from J, the gap between germline ends came to 17 bases. In nucleotides, the CDR3 is TGTGCCAGCAGTTTACGAAGGAGCAGAAGCCTCTATAATTCACCCCTCCACTTT. The encoded protein is CASSLRRSRSLYNSPLHF.

This clonotype was seen at least ten times. V is TRBV7-9 and J is TRBJ2-1; D might be TRBD2 (5 bases). V lost 5 bases to trimming and J lost 9 bases, with 14 bases between them. This CDR3 has 13 amino acids. CDR1 and CDR2 from the germline V gene are SEHNR and FQNEAQ (reference sequence). The CDR3 nucleotides are TGTGCCAGCAGCCCGAGACGGGGAACTGAGCAGTTCTTC. This sequence encodes CASSPRRGTEQFF. The full variable domain, rest sourced from reference TRBV7-9 and TRBJ2-1, is DTGVSQNPRHKITKRGQNVTFRCDPISEHNRLYWYRQTLGQGPEFLTYFQNEAQLEKSRLLSDRFSAERPKGSFSTLEIQRTEQGDSAMYLCASSPRRGTEQFFGPGTRLTVL.

V and J are TRBV7-4 and TRBJ1-4; D call uncertain. CDR1 and CDR2 (germline): SGHVT, SQSDAQ. CDR3 length: 13 residues. The ends were cut back, 0 bases at V and 7 bases at J, with 6 bases in the middle. CDR3 protein: CASSLALREKLFF. The DNA of the CDR3 is TGTGCCAGCAGCTTAGCTTTGCGTGAAAAACTGTTTTTT.